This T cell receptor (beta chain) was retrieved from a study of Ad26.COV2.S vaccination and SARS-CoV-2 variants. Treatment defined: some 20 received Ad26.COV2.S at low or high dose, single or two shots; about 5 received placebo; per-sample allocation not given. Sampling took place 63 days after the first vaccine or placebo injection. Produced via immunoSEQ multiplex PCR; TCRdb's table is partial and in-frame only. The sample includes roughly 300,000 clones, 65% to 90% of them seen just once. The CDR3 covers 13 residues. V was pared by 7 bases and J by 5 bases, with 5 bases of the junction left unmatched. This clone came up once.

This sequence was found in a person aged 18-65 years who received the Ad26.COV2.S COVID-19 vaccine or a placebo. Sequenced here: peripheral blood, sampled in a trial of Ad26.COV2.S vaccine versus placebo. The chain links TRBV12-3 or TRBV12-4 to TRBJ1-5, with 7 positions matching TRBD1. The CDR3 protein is CASTGDSYQPQHF. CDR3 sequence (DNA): TGTGCCAGCACCGGGGACAGTTATCAGCCCCAGCATTTT.